One and the same sample provided the 19 T cell receptor beta chains below, sequenced in a study of T cell responses to AZD1222 COVID-19 vaccine. Repertoires were generated with immunoSEQ multiplex PCR, while TCRdb's copy carries only in-frame clones and drops some. The sample holds fewer than 180,000 clones; 80% to 95% are singletons and the top ten take around 3.1%. This specimen was peripheral blood, taken 28 days after the second AZD1222 dose. The receptors originated from an adult who received the AZD1222 COVID-19 vaccine.

This clone was counted only a few times. The V and J genes are TRBV18 and TRBJ2-7; D ambiguous. Germline V gene lookup returns CDR1 KGHSH and CDR2 LQKENI. The CDR3 runs 14 residues. The V gene lost 6 bases and the J gene lost 0 bases, with 12 bases spanning the gap. The CDR3 loop reads CASSQIRSSYEQYF. CDR3 DNA sequence: TGTGCCAGCTCGCAGATCAGGAGCTCCTACGAGCAGTACTTC.

The gene calls are TRBV5-4 and TRBJ2-3; D is tentatively TRBD1 or TRBD2 (6 bases each). CDR3 length: 13 amino acids. Germline V lookup: CDR1 SGHNT, CDR2 YYREEE (reference sequence). The CDR3 DNA reads TGTGCGGGGGGCCGCACTAGCACAGATACGCAGTATTTT. Protein sequence: CAGGRTSTDTQYF.

This clone was counted a few times. The rearrangement joins TRBV6-2 or TRBV6-3 to TRBJ2-1, with TRBD2 identical over 9 bases. CDR3 size: 15 residues. Germline CDR1 reads MNHEY; CDR2 reads SVGEGT. V trimming: 5 bases; J trimming: 9 bases; junction bases outside the gene matches: 11. This CDR3 is CASSIAGDPLVEQFF. CDR3 bases: TGTGCCAGCAGTATAGCGGGAGACCCTCTAGTTGAGCAGTTCTTC.

J is TRBJ2-3 and V is TRBV10-2, with 7 bases aligning to TRBD2. V lost 5 bases, J lost 1 base, and 9 bases stayed unmatched. CDR3 length: 16 amino acids. The germline V gene has CDR1 WSHSY and CDR2 SAAADI. This chain's CDR3 is CASSPHLTSGTDTQYF. The CDR3 nucleotides read TGCGCCAGCAGTCCCCACCTTACTAGCGGCACAGATACGCAGTATTTT.

V usage is TRBV2 and J usage is TRBJ2-1, with TRBD1 matching 10 bases. The CDR3 loop spans 15 amino acids. From germline, CDR1 is SNHLY and CDR2 FYNNEI. The V and J ends lost 6 bases and 3 bases, in that order; junction bases with no gene match: 5. For the CDR3, the DNA is TGTGCCAGCAGGGAGGGACAGGGGCGCTACAATGAGCAGTTCTTC. Translated: CASREGQGRYNEQFF.

V gene TRBV9 combines with J gene TRBJ2-1; D unclear. The CDR3 is 10 amino acids. Germline CDR1 reads SGDLS; CDR2 reads YYNGEE. Trimming took 3 bases from V and 7 from J, leaving 2 bases between them. CDR3 in amino acids: CASSGNEQFF. The CDR3 DNA is TGTGCCAGCAGCGGTAATGAGCAGTTCTTC.

The V gene is TRBV7-9, the J gene TRBJ2-5; TRBD2 matches at 13 bases. Trimming took 4 bases from V and 5 from J; bases not matched to a gene: 13. Germline V CDR1 and CDR2: SEHNR, FQNEAQ (reference sequence). The CDR3 extends over 18 amino acids. The CDR3 nucleotides are TGTGCCAGCAGCTCCGGACTAGCGGGAGACCTACCGTCGGAGACCCAGTACTTC. Amino acids: CASSSGLAGDLPSETQYF.

This clone was observed a handful of times. This chain joins TRBV5-4 and TRBJ1-6; TRBD1 might be the D (5 bases). Per germline, CDR1 SGHNT and CDR2 YYREEE (reference sequence). This CDR3 is built from 16 residues. With 4 bases removed from V and 5 bases from J, the gap between germline ends came to 16 bases. CDR3 residues: CASSPGLGADNSPLHF. Here the CDR3 DNA reads TGTGCCAGCAGCCCGGGGCTGGGAGCAGATAATTCACCCCTCCACTTT. Full variable domain (remainder filled in from reference TRBV5-4 and TRBJ1-6): ETGVTQSPTHLIKTRGQQVTLRCSSQSGHNTVSWYQQALGQGPQFIFQYYREEENGRGNFPPRFSGLQFPNYSSELNVNALELDDSALYLCASSPGLGADNSPLHFGNGTRLTVT.

The chain links TRBV3-1 (or the pseudogene TRBV3-2) to TRBJ2-3, with D uncertain. CDR1 and CDR2 from the germline V gene are LGHDT and YNNKEL (reference sequence). The V and J ends lost 8 bases and 2 bases respectively, with 11 bases between them. The CDR3 spans 13 residues. Here the CDR3 DNA reads TGTGCCAGCGTATCCCGGGTCACAGATACGCAGTATTTT. It is translated as CASVSRVTDTQYF.

This clone was seen just once. The J gene is TRBJ1-1, the V gene TRBV27; TRBD1 might be the D (6 bases). This CDR3 spans 17 amino acids. The germline gives CDR1 MNHEY, CDR2 SMNVEV (reference sequence). Trimming stripped 3 bases from V and 2 bases from J, with 19 bases between. The CDR3 nucleotides are TGTGCCAGCAGTTTCATTGGGATACAGGGAGGTAACACTGAAGCTTTCTTT. Amino acids: CASSFIGIQGGNTEAFF.

The chain employs TRBV12-3 or TRBV12-4 and TRBJ2-5; D not resolved. V lost 2 bases and J lost 5, with 9 bases in between. The CDR3 is 13 residues long. The CDR3 is CASSLRNEETQYF. The CDR3 nucleotides are TGTGCCAGCAGTTTACGGAACGAGGAGACCCAGTACTTC.

V gene TRBV3-1 (or the pseudogene TRBV3-2) combines with J gene TRBJ2-3, with 7 positions matching TRBD2. J lost 4 bases, V lost 7 bases, and 5 bases had no gene match. The CDR3 has 13 residues. The germline V gene has CDR1 LGHDT and CDR2 YNNKEL (reference sequence). Written as DNA, the CDR3 is TGTGCCAGCACCCTTCGGGGGGCAGATACGCAGTATTTT. Protein sequence: CASTLRGADTQYF.

This clone was counted once. In DNA, the CDR3 is TGTGCCAGCTCACCACCTTCGAGGGGGTGGTACGAGCAGTACTTC. The encoded protein is CASSPPSRGWYEQYF. J is TRBJ2-7 and V is TRBV18; possibly TRBD1 for D (6 bases). Germline V gene sequence: CDR1 KGHSH, CDR2 LQKENI. CDR3 length: 15 residues. Trimming left V 0 bases short and J 4 bases short, with 13 bases between.

This clone showed up just once. J is TRBJ1-2 and V is TRBV5-1; 8 bases match TRBD1. This CDR3 comprises 15 residues. Per the germline V gene, CDR1 is SGHRS and CDR2 is YFSETQ. Trimming took 3 bases from V and 8 from J; bases not matched to a gene: 12. The CDR3 sequence: CASSYGNAGGLGYTF. The CDR3 DNA follows: TGCGCCAGCAGCTATGGGAACGCAGGGGGCCTAGGCTACACCTTC.

The CDR3 DNA reads as TGTGCCAGCAGCCGCGGACTGGTAGCCAGGAACGAGCAGTACTTC. As protein: CASSRGLVARNEQYF. The chain employs TRBV14 and TRBJ2-7; D may be TRBD2 (5 bases). Looked up from germline, CDR1 is SGHDN and CDR2 is FVKESK. The CDR3 length is 15 residues. V was clipped by 4 bases and J by 5 bases, with 18 bases between them.

The J gene is TRBJ2-7, the V gene TRBV5-1, with 10 positions matching TRBD1. This CDR3 region has 14 residues. J lost 9 bases, V lost 5 bases, and 11 bases had no gene match. Germline values: CDR1 SGHRS, CDR2 YFSETQ. This CDR3 reads CASSGTGEGAGQYF. The CDR3 DNA reads TGCGCCAGCAGTGGGACAGGGGAAGGAGCGGGGCAGTACTTC. The full variable domain, rest sourced from reference TRBV5-1 and TRBJ2-7, is KAGVTQTPRYLIKTRGQQVTLSCSPISGHRSVSWYQQTPGQGLQFLFEYFSETQRNKGNFPGRFSGRQFSNSRSEMNVSTLELGDSALYLCASSGTGEGAGQYFGPGTRLTVT.

V usage is TRBV28 and J usage is TRBJ1-2, with 9 bases matching TRBD1. V trimming: 2 bases; J trimming: 5 bases; junction bases outside the gene matches: 6. CDR1 and CDR2 from the germline V gene are MDHEN and SYDVKM. This CDR3 has 15 amino acids. CDR3 amino acids: CASSLRDREGYGYTF. The CDR3, as DNA: TGTGCCAGCAGTTTAAGGGACAGGGAGGGTTATGGCTACACCTTC.

The gene calls are TRBV3-1 (or the pseudogene TRBV3-2) and TRBJ1-3; unclear D gene. CDR1 and CDR2 (germline): LGHDT, YNNKEL (reference sequence). The CDR3 covers 13 residues. Trimming left V 1 base short and J 5 bases short, with 6 bases between. The DNA of the CDR3 is TGTGCCAGCAGCCAAGGAGCACGAAACACCATATATTTT. Translating it yields CASSQGARNTIYF.

This rearrangement joins TRBV18 to TRBJ2-7, with 7 positions matching TRBD1. J gave up 5 bases and V 4 bases, and 8 bases lay outside the gene matches. CDR3 size: 14 residues. Germline values: CDR1 KGHSH, CDR2 LQKENI. CDR3 sequence: CASSQARDSNEQYF. The CDR3 DNA sequence: TGTGCCAGCTCACAAGCCCGGGACAGCAACGAGCAGTACTTC.